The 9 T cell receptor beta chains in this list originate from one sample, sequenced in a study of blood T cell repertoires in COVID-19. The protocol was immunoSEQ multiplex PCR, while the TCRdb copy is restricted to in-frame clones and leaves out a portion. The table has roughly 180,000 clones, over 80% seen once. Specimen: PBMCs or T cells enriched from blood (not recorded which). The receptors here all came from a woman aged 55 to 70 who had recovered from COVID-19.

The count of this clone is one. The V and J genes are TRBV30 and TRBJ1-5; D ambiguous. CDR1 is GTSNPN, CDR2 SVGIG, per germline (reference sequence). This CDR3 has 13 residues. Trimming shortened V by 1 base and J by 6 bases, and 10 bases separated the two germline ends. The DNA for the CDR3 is TGTGCCTGGAGTGAACAGCTCCGTCAGCCCCAGCATTTT. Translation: CAWSEQLRQPQHF.

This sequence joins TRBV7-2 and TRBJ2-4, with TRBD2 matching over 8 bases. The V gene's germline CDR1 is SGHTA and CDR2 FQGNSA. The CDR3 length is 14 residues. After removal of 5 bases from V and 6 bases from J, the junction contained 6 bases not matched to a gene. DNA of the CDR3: TGTGCCAGCAGCCCCGGGAGGGCTTTAAACATTCAGTACTTC. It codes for CASSPGRALNIQYF.

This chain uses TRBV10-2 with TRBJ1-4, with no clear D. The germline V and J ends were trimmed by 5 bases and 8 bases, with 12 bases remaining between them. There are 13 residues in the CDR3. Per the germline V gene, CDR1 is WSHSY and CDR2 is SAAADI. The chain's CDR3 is CASSRVREEKLFF. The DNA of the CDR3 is TGCGCCAGCAGTCGGGTGAGGGAGGAAAAACTGTTTTTT.

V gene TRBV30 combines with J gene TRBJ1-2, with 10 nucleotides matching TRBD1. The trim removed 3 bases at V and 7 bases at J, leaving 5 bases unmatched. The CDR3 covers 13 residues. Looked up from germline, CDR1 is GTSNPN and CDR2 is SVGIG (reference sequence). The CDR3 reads CAWRPTGGSGYTF. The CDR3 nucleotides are TGTGCCTGGAGACCGACAGGGGGCTCTGGCTACACCTTC.

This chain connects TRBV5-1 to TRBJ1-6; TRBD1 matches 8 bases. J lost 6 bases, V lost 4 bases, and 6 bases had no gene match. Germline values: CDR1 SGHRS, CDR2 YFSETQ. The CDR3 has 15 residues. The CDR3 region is CASSRGQASNSPLHF. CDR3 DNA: TGCGCCAGCAGCCGGGGACAGGCTTCTAATTCACCCCTCCACTTT.

The CDR3 nucleotides read TGCAGTGCTAGTCGTCTAGCGGTCTACGAGCAGTACTTC. Translated: CSASRLAVYEQYF. The chain is built from TRBV20-1 and TRBJ2-7; 7 bases are shared with TRBD2. Per the germline V gene, CDR1 is DFQATT and CDR2 is SNEGSKA (reference sequence). The CDR3 is 13 amino acids. The ends lost 3 bases at V and 3 bases at J; junction bases unmatched: 5.

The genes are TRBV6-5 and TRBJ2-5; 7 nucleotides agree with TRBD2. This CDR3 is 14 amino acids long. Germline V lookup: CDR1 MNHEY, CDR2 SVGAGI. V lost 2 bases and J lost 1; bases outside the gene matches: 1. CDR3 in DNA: TGTGCCAGCAGTTACGGACTAGGCCAAGAGACCCAGTACTTC. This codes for CASSYGLGQETQYF.

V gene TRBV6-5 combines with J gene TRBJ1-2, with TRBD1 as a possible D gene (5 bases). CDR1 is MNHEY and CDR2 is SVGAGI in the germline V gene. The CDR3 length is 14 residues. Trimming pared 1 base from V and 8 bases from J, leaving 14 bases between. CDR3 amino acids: CASSYLVGQGGYTF. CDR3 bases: TGTGCCAGCAGTTACTTGGTAGGGCAGGGAGGCTACACCTTC.

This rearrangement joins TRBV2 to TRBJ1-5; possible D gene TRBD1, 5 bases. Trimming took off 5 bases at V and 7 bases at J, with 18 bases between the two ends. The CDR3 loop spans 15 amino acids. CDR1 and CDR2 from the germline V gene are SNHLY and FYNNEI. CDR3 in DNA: TGTGCCAGCAGTCCCGGGCAGGGTAGGCTGCAGCCCCAGCATTTT. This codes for CASSPGQGRLQPQHF.